The T cell receptor beta chain under discussion was sequenced for a study of OX40 agonist ivuxolimab in advanced cancers. For the study in its entirety: Ivuxolimab was a fully human IgG2 agonistic monoclonal antibody targeting the costimulatory receptor OX40 (CD134). Peripheral TCRbeta sequencing was intended to test whether TCR sequence diversity was altered and clonal T-cell expansion was caused by ivuxolimab. In the dose-escalation cohort, roughly 82% of patients were male, and the mean age was roughly 60 years with a range of about 20 to 79. Among the roughly 54 dose-escalation patients, approximately 20 had hepatocellular carcinoma, around 15 melanoma, 9 renal cell carcinoma and 9 head and neck cancer. The paper describes the monotherapy dose-escalation part (N of about 47 patients) of the phase I trial of ivuxolimab. Partial responses occurred in three dose-escalation patients, of whom one had hepatocellular carcinoma and two had cutaneous melanoma. Intravenous ivuxolimab was administered to patients every 2 weeks at six dose levels: 0.01, 0.1, 0.3, 1.5, 3 and 10 mg/kg. Prior anti-PD-1, anti-PD-L1 or anti-CTLA-4 therapy was permitted, and about two fifths of dose-escalation patients had received checkpoint inhibitors. The full study reports these points: Low levels of normalized T-cell clonal expansion were also seen in some patients who did not respond. At doses from 0.1 to 3.0 mg/kg, clonal expansion was seen in both CD4+ and CD8+ blood T cells between baseline and week 6. After ivuxolimab, expanded clones were on average more numerous among CD8+ T cells than among CD4+ T cells. In the 0.1-3.0 mg/kg groups, partial responders had among the lowest normalized peripheral clonal expansion, particularly in CD8+ T cells. The antigen specificity of the peripheral T cells that underwent clonal expansion was not determined.

The trial excluded patients who had a history of autoimmune disease or who were on systemic immunosuppression. Peripheral blood for TCR sequencing was collected from all dose cohorts at baseline, on cycle 4 day 1, and on cycle 7 day 1. Samples were obtained from an open-label, multicenter, first-in-human phase I dose-escalation trial of ivuxolimab. Adults with locally advanced or metastatic head and neck squamous cell, hepatocellular, melanoma or renal cell carcinoma were enrolled in the trial. Before TCR sequencing, CD4+ and CD8+ T cells were separately sorted from peripheral blood. Genomic DNA was extracted from sorted cells for sequencing of the TCRbeta CDR3 region. TCRbeta CDR3 regions were sequenced using the immunoSEQ Assay. Imported from immuneACCESS, the table was reduced by TCRdb to in-frame sequences with V and J called. These copies leave out some clones; in studies compared against another copy, an unresolved V gene accounts for under half, and the cause of the remainder is not known. This sample lists approximately 70,000 clones; about 91% were detected once. The ten largest clones take up about 0.95% of the sample.

V and J lose 8 bases and 8 bases, and a span of 19 bases separates them. From cysteine to phenylalanine, the CDR3 is 14 amino acids long. Only CDR3 DNA is held: 42 bases, read in frame from base 1. The germline V gene (reference sequence) specifies LNHDA as CDR1 and SQIVND as CDR2. As to this clone: Its antigen remains undetermined. Base qualities are not at hand, and no much larger clone is one base apart.

The material was CD4+ or CD8+ T cells sorted from blood, obtained in a trial of the OX40 agonist ivuxolimab. The V and J segments used are TRBV19 and TRBJ1-5; TRBD1 is a weak D gene call, 5 bases matching. The TCR originated in an adult with an advanced solid tumor such as melanoma, head and neck, liver or kidney cancer. The CDR3 sequence is CASASQEGWEPQHF. The DNA reads as follows: TGTGCCAGTGCATCACAGGAGGGTTGGGAGCCCCAGCATTTT.